This section outlines one T cell receptor beta chain sequence together with its context. The target antigen is unknown. This PCR relied on a set of 60 Vbeta primers and 13 Jbeta primers. TCRdb keeps only in-frame clones here, not all; method: immunoSEQ multiplex PCR. The table shows about 180,000 clones, with 80% occurring only once. These data are taken from a study of cytomegalovirus exposure and HLA in healthy donors. General study points: V- and J-gene trimming of TCR beta was linked (in a later analysis) to a missense DCLRE1C variant.

This CDR3 contains 14 residues. The V end was cut by 1 base, the J end by 2 bases, with 9 bases between. Germline-derived CDR1 and CDR2 are SEHNR and FQNEAQ (reference sequence). The gene calls are TRBV7-9 and TRBJ2-7; TRBD2 might be the D (5 bases). Sequencing used PBMCs. This clonotype originated in a girl aged 5 to 17 in good health and CMV-seropositive. This CDR3 is CASSLGGPPYEQYF. As DNA, the CDR3 is TGTGCCAGCAGCTTAGGCGGGCCCCCCTACGAGCAGTACTTC.